This note documents a single T cell receptor (beta chain) sequence. The antigen remains undetermined. This record comes from a study of identical twins. This CDR3 is 15 amino acids long. Germline loops: CDR1 LNHDA, CDR2 SQIVND (reference sequence). Trimming stripped 6 bases from V and 0 bases from J, with 12 bases between. Healthy Caucasian individuals made up all the donors. TCRdb reprocessed the 5' RACE reads via MiXCR and lists one record per CDR3 protein. The table has a few hundred thousand distinct CDR3 sequences, roughly 9.9% seen once. Overall study results and limits: Insertions ran lower in abundant cord blood beta clonotypes, though not in memory repertoires. Models underestimated TCR alpha sharing (out-of-frame) in monozygotic twins.

The same data also contributed to another study, on yellow fever vaccine responses in identical twins.

This clonotype originated in a woman aged 18-29 years in good health. Material for sequencing was PBMCs. This chain uses TRBV19 with TRBJ2-1; no reliable D call. CDR3 nucleotides: TGTGCCAGTAGGACCGACGCTAGCTCCTACAATGAGCAGTTCTTC. Amino acids: CASRTDASSYNEQFF.